These T cell receptor beta chains were read from a single sample in a study of vaccination and CD4 T cells after COVID-19. The antigens of these receptors remain unknown. TCRdb called the PCR reads again in MiXCR, with one record for every CDR3 protein. The sample records some 22,000 distinct CDR3 sequences, around two thirds being singletons. Here the sequenced sample was CD4+ T cells from blood, cultured in vitro, taken before SARS-CoV-2 vaccination. All receptors come from a human donor who received a COVID-19 vaccine. Both conserved end residues are part of each CDR3. Fields, in order: V gene, J gene, D gene, clone size, CDR3 DNA, CDR3 protein. D genes are given only for firm matches. Size tells how often a clone was seen (once, few, many) or the class of an expanded clone, and some rows leave it out.

TRBV19,TRBJ1-5,.,once,TGTGCCAGTAGTATAGCCCCCGGTTCCAGCAATCAGCCCCAGCATTTT,CASSIAPGSSNQPQHF
TRBV21-1,TRBJ1-5,.,few,TGTGCCAGCAGCAAAGCCTTTGGGGAGGATCAGCCCCAGCATTTT,CASSKAFGEDQPQHF
TRBV7-8,TRBJ1-4,TRBD1,.,TGTGCCAGCAGCCCCAGGAGGACAGGGAATGAAAAACTGTTTTTT,CASSPRRTGNEKLFF
TRBV5-1,TRBJ2-4,.,.,TGCGCCAGCAGCAAGGAAGACCCCAAAAACATTCAGTACTTC,CASSKEDPKNIQYF
TRBV6-2/TRBV6-3,TRBJ1-2,.,.,TGTGCCAGCAGTTACCTGGACAGAACCTATGGCTACACCTTC,CASSYLDRTYGYTF
TRBV7-9,TRBJ2-3,.,few,TGTGCCAGCAGCTTAGTCGGCGACGGCACAGATACGCAGTATTTT,CASSLVGDGTDTQYF
TRBV20-1,TRBJ1-5,TRBD1,.,TGCAGTGCTTCTCGATCCGGACAGGGGGGACAGCCCCAGCATTTT,CSASRSGQGGQPQHF
TRBV6-1,TRBJ1-5,.,.,TGTGCCAGCAGTCCCCGTGGAGGGAGCAATCAGCCCCAGCATTTT,CASSPRGGSNQPQHF
TRBV3-1,TRBJ1-1,.,once,TGTGCCAGCAGCACCAAGGCCTTTATGAACACTGAAGCTTTCTTT,CASSTKAFMNTEAFF
TRBV12-3/TRBV12-4,TRBJ1-5,.,few,TGTGCCAGCAGTTTTCGTCTGGACCCGCTCCATCAGCCCCAGCATTTT,CASSFRLDPLHQPQHF
TRBV12-3/TRBV12-4,TRBJ1-5,.,.,TGTGCCAGCAGCCTGGCCCCAACGGCAGGTCAGCCCCAGCATTTT,CASSLAPTAGQPQHF
TRBV7-9,TRBJ2-5,TRBD2,few,TGTGCCAGCAGCTTCTCTGGACTAGCGGGGGAGACCCAGTACTTC,CASSFSGLAGETQYF
TRBV21-1,TRBJ1-1,.,.,TGTGCCAGCAGCAAAGCAGGCGTCCCAGAGGGCGTAGTGAACACTGAAGCTTTCTTT,CASSKAGVPEGVVNTEAFF
TRBV7-2,TRBJ2-7,.,.,TGTGCCAGCAGCTTAGCACCACCTCGACTAGTCGCCTACGAGCAGTACTTC,CASSLAPPRLVAYEQYF
TRBV5-4,TRBJ1-5,.,.,TGTGCCAGCAGCCGGACTCTTGGCAATCAGCCCCAGCATTTT,CASSRTLGNQPQHF
TRBV7-2,TRBJ2-4,TRBD1,.,TGTGCCAGCAGCATCGGGACAGGGAGTGACATTCAGTACTTC,CASSIGTGSDIQYF
TRBV20-1,TRBJ2-7,.,.,TGCAGTGCTAGTTCCACGGAGGGTGGGGGGCGGTACGAGCAGTACTTC,CSASSTEGGGRYEQYF
TRBV7-9,TRBJ2-5,TRBD2,.,TGTGCCAGCAGTCACGGGGGGAGGGAGACCCAGTACTTC,CASSHGGRETQYF
TRBV6-1,TRBJ2-7,.,.,TGTGCCAGCCGCCATGCGGGGAGCTCCTACGAGCAGTACTTC,CASRHAGSSYEQYF
TRBV29-1,TRBJ2-5,TRBD1,.,TGCAGCGTTCGGGACAGGGGACCTCAAGAGACCCAGTACTTC,CSVRDRGPQETQYF